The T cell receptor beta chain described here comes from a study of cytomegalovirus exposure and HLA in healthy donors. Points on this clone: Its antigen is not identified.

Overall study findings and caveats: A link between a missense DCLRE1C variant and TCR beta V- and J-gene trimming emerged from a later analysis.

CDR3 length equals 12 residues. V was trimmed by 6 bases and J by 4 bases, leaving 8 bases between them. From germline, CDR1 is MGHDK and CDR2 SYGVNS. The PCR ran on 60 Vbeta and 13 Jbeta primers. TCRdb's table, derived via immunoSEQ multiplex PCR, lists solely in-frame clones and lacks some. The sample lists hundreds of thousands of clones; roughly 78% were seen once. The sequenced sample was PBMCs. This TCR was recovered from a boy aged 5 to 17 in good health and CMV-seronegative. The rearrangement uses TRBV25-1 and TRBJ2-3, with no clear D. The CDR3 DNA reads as TGTGCCAGCAGGGGCACCCCAGATACGCAGTATTTT. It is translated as CASRGTPDTQYF.